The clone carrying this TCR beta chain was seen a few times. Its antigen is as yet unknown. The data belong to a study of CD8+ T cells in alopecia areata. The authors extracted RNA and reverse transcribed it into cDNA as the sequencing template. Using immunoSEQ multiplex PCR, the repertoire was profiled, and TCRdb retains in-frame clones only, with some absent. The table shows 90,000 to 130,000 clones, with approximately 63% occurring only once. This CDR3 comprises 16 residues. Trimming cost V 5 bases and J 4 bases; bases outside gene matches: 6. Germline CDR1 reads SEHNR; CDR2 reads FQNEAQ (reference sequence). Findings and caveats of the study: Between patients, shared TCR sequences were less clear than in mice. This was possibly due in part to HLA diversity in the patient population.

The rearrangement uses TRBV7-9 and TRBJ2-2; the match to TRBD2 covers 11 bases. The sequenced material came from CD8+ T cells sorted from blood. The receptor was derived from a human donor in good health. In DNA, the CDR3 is TGTGCCAGCAGCGATAGCGGGGGGGCCGTCACCGGGGAGCTGTTTTTT. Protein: CASSDSGGAVTGELFF.